Given below is one TCR beta chain in context. Its antigen remains unidentified. The sample comes from a study of shared clonotypes between healthy human individuals. Study results and limitations: In a few donors, around 5% of naive CD4 clonotypes appeared in common. Sampling covered blood only; tissue repertoires likely differ. The donor pool, a small one, limited the genetic and exposure-history diversity represented.

This CDR3 has 19 residues. The V segment lost 5 bases and the J segment 2 bases; nucleotides outside the gene matches: 11. Germline lookup yields CDR1 SEHNR and CDR2 FQNEAQ (reference sequence). Original methodology: As immunoSEQ supplied junction-only sequences (without quality scores), filtering differed. Generated by immunoSEQ multiplex PCR, the TCRdb table keeps only in-frame clones and is missing some. V, J and clone size were drawn from that table, and D and trimming were deduced from the DNA. The data hold fewer than 3 million clones, with 80% to 95% observed a single time. The rearrangement uses TRBV7-9 and TRBJ2-1, with 14 bases that match TRBD2. This TCR derives from a man between 18 and 29 years old in good health. Some clones in this sample may be carry-over from other donors' samples. The sample taken for sequencing was naive CD4+ T cells from PBMCs. Subset meaning: CD45RA+ positively selected. The CDR3 loop reads CASSQRQKGLAGAYNEQFF. CDR3 nucleotide sequence: TGTGCCAGCAGCCAAAGACAAAAGGGACTAGCGGGAGCCTACAATGAGCAGTTCTTC.